Below are 31 T cell receptor beta chains sequenced from a single sample in a study of cytomegalovirus exposure and HLA in healthy donors. Use of 60 Vbeta and 13 Jbeta primers characterized the PCR. Generated by immunoSEQ multiplex PCR, the TCRdb table keeps only in-frame clones and is missing some. The table lists 95,000 to 100,000 clones, roughly 80% of them singletons. The sequenced sample consisted of PBMCs. The source is a man aged 35 to 55 in good health and CMV-seropositive.

The chain links TRBV7-9 to TRBJ2-1; the match to TRBD2 covers 11 bases. The CDR3 runs to 17 residues. Germline CDR1 reads SEHNR; CDR2 reads FQNEAQ (reference sequence). V gave up 8 bases and J gave up 4 bases; unmatched junction bases: 13. The CDR3: CASPVGLTSGIYNEQFF. DNA for the CDR3: TGTGCCAGCCCTGTGGGCCTGACTAGCGGGATTTACAATGAGCAGTTCTTC.

This clone was seen a few times. V usage is TRBV29-1 and J usage is TRBJ2-7, with a possible D match to TRBD1 (6 bases). The CDR3 has 14 residues. The germline V and J ends were trimmed by 2 bases and 5 bases, with 16 bases remaining between them. CDR1 is SQVTM, CDR2 ANQGSEA, per germline. The CDR3 DNA reads as TGCAGCGTTGAAAGTGAACAGGGCCAGAACGAGCAGTACTTC. Translation: CSVESEQGQNEQYF.

This clone has more than one count but fewer than ten. The CDR3 loop reads CASRAGAGGTDTQYF. CDR3 DNA: TGTGCCAGCAGGGCGGGAGCGGGGGGCACAGATACGCAGTATTTT. The chain combines TRBV27 with TRBJ2-3; TRBD2 agrees at 8 bases. Trimming removed 6 bases from V and 1 base from J; junction bases left unmatched: 6. Germline CDR1 and CDR2: MNHEY and SMNVEV (reference sequence). The CDR3 spans 15 residues.

The rearrangement links TRBV7-8 to TRBJ2-4; D might be TRBD2 (6 bases). Germline V gene data show CDR1 as SGHVS and CDR2 as FQNEAQ. V was clipped by 1 base and J by 1 base, with 8 bases between them. This CDR3 region has 15 residues. CDR3 DNA sequence: TGTGCCAGCAGCTTAGTGGCGGGGGCCAAAAACATTCAGTACTTC. Translated: CASSLVAGAKNIQYF.

This clone was detected only a few times. The J gene is TRBJ2-5, the V gene TRBV9; maybe TRBD2 (6 bases). Trimming left V 4 bases short and J 2 bases short, with 12 bases between. Germline CDR1 SGDLS, CDR2 YYNGEE. The CDR3 is 14 amino acids. The CDR3, as DNA: TGTGCCAGCAGCTTGTTGGGGACTCAAGAGACCCAGTACTTC. Translating gives CASSLLGTQETQYF. Full variable domain (rest looked up from reference TRBV9 and TRBJ2-5): DSGVTQTPKHLITATGQRVTLRCSPRSGDLSVYWYQQSLDQGLQFLIQYYNGEERAKGNILERFSAQQFPDLHSELNLSSLELGDSALYFCASSLLGTQETQYFGPGTRLLVL.

The chain recombines TRBV7-2 with TRBJ2-1; tentative D call: TRBD2 (6 bases). Per germline, CDR1 SGHTA and CDR2 FQGNSA. The CDR3 loop spans 14 amino acids. The germline V and J ends were trimmed by 6 bases and 1 base, with 10 bases remaining between them. The CDR3 DNA sequence: TGTGCCAGCAGGTTGGCGGGATCCTACAATGAGCAGTTCTTC. This encodes CASRLAGSYNEQFF.

This clone has a handful of counts. The chain uses TRBV6-6 and TRBJ2-7, with 7 bases fitting TRBD2. The CDR3 sequence is 15 residues long. Per the germline V gene, CDR1 is MNHNY and CDR2 is SVGAGI (reference sequence). The V and J ends lost 2 bases and 2 bases, in that order; junction bases with no gene match: 6. Written as DNA, the CDR3 is TGTGCCAGCAGTTACAGGGACCGGGGGGCCTACGAGCAGTACTTC. Its protein is CASSYRDRGAYEQYF.

This rearrangement joins TRBV9 to TRBJ1-4; D ambiguous. Trimming shortened V by 0 bases and J by 0 bases, and 12 bases separated the two germline ends. The CDR3 runs 17 residues. The germline CDR1 and CDR2 sequences are SGDLS and YYNGEE. The CDR3 DNA sequence: TGTGCCAGCAGCGTAGGAGAAGTGTTCCCAACTAATGAAAAACTGTTTTTT. Amino acids: CASSVGEVFPTNEKLFF.

On this clone itself: An end of the junction does not agree with germline; a read error may underlie this. The chain has TRBV7-9 and TRBJ1-2; D is uncertain. Germline assignment: CDR1 SEHNR and CDR2 FQNEAQ (reference sequence). This CDR3 spans 12 amino acids. The CDR3 nucleotides are TGTTCCAGCAGCTTACCTGTTTCGGGCTACACCTTC. Translated, it gives CSSSLPVSGYTF.

This clone showed up just a few times. CDR3 amino acids: CASSSPQRGNEQFF. In DNA form, the CDR3 reads TGTGCCAGCAGCTCCCCTCAGCGGGGCAATGAGCAGTTCTTC. The V gene is TRBV9, the J gene TRBJ2-1, with 7 bases matching TRBD2. The CDR3 consists of 14 residues. Per the germline V gene, CDR1 is SGDLS and CDR2 is YYNGEE. J gave up 6 bases and V 4 bases, and 7 bases lay outside the gene matches.

The chain combines TRBV6-5 with TRBJ2-3, with 11 bases aligning to TRBD2. V shed 4 bases and J 4 bases; nucleotides not matched to a gene: 7. The CDR3 contains 16 residues. Germline assignment: CDR1 MNHEY and CDR2 SVGAGI. The CDR3 DNA is TGTGCCAGCAGTTCATTACTAGCGGGAGAACCAGATACGCAGTATTTT. As protein: CASSSLLAGEPDTQYF.

In its sample, this clone was seen once. The chain couples TRBV5-4 to TRBJ1-2, with 11 bases aligning to TRBD1. V lost 2 bases to trimming and J lost 4 bases; unmatched junction nucleotides: 1. This CDR3 is built from 14 residues. The V gene's germline CDR1 is SGHNT and CDR2 YYREEE (reference sequence). The CDR3 DNA reads TGTGCCAGCAGCTTCGGACAGGGGGCCTATGGCTACACCTTC. Translation gives CASSFGQGAYGYTF.

The DNA of the CDR3 is TGTGCCAGCAGCCCGGGACAGGGAAACGAGCAGTACTTC. It specifies CASSPGQGNEQYF. The chain has TRBV5-4 and TRBJ2-7, with 9 bases identical to TRBD1. The CDR3 spans 13 residues. The V gene's germline CDR1 is SGHNT and CDR2 YYREEE (reference sequence). The junction had 4 bases not matched to a gene; V was cut back by 4 bases and J by 5 bases. The variable domain in full, with the rest retrieved from reference TRBV5-4 and TRBJ2-7, is ETGVTQSPTHLIKTRGQQVTLRCSSQSGHNTVSWYQQALGQGPQFIFQYYREEENGRGNFPPRFSGLQFPNYSSELNVNALELDDSALYLCASSPGQGNEQYFGPGTRLTVT.

CDR3 coding DNA: TGCGCCAGCAGCATTACAGGGAAGGTGGGCACCGGGGAGCTGTTTTTT. Translating gives CASSITGKVGTGELFF. The chain is built from TRBV5-1 and TRBJ2-2; tentatively, D is TRBD1 (6 bases). Germline-derived CDR1 and CDR2 are SGHRS and YFSETQ. This CDR3 contains 16 residues. With 4 bases removed from V and 4 bases from J, the gap between germline ends came to 17 bases. Using reference TRBV5-1 and TRBJ2-2 for the parts outside the CDR3, the full variable domain is KAGVTQTPRYLIKTRGQQVTLSCSPISGHRSVSWYQQTPGQGLQFLFEYFSETQRNKGNFPGRFSGRQFSNSRSEMNVSTLELGDSALYLCASSITGKVGTGELFFGEGSRLTVL.

Turning to this clone: The junction departs from the called germline gene at one end, perhaps through a read error. The V call is TRBV7-9, the J call TRBJ1-1; a possible D gene is TRBD1 (5 bases). This CDR3 is built from 14 residues. Per the germline V gene, CDR1 is SEHNR and CDR2 is FQNEAQ (reference sequence). In DNA, the CDR3 is TGTACCAGCAGCTTAGAGGGGACTGCCGGGGGGGCTTTCTTT. Translation: CTSSLEGTAGGAFF.

V gene TRBV4-2 combines with J gene TRBJ2-1, with D maybe TRBD2 (6 bases). The CDR3 covers 15 residues. V dropped 0 bases and J dropped 3 bases, with 9 bases sitting between them. Per germline, CDR1 LGHNA and CDR2 YNFKEQ. The CDR3 here is CASSQEWGGYNEQFF. Here the CDR3 DNA reads TGTGCCAGCAGCCAAGAGTGGGGAGGCTACAATGAGCAGTTCTTC.

The chain carries TRBV9 and TRBJ2-3, with 12 bases fitting TRBD2. The CDR3 spans 17 residues. After removal of 3 bases from V and 5 bases from J, the junction contained 10 bases not matched to a gene. Germline V CDR1 and CDR2: SGDLS, YYNGEE. This CDR3 reads CASSAKTSGSGVDTQYF. CDR3 bases: TGTGCCAGCAGCGCCAAGACTAGCGGGAGCGGGGTAGATACGCAGTATTTT.

V is TRBV28 and J is TRBJ2-7, with TRBD1 identical over 8 bases. Trimming cost V 5 bases and J 8 bases; bases outside gene matches: 11. The CDR3 consists of 14 residues. Germline V CDR1 and CDR2: MDHEN, SYDVKM. This CDR3 reads CASSPRDRNRQQYF. The CDR3 nucleotides are TGTGCCAGCAGTCCCCGGGACAGGAATCGCCAGCAGTACTTC.

This chain uses TRBV15 with TRBJ1-2; 12 nucleotides align to TRBD1. V gave up 9 bases and J gave up 1 base; unmatched junction bases: 6. Germline CDR1 is LNHNV and CDR2 is YYDKDF (reference sequence). There are 15 residues in the CDR3. The chain's CDR3 is CATPGQGAINYGYTF. The CDR3 nucleotides are TGTGCCACACCGGGACAGGGGGCAATTAACTATGGCTACACCTTC.

As concerns this clone: Its ends do not fully match the called genes, so a read error is possible. The V gene is TRBV7-7, the J gene TRBJ2-1; TRBD2 matches at 9 bases. The CDR3 length is 20 residues. Germline assignment: CDR1 SSHAT and CDR2 FNYEAQ (reference sequence). CDR3 region: CASSLASTAARGGSYNEQFF. DNA of the CDR3: TGTGCTAGCAGCTTAGCCTCGACAGCGGCGCGGGGGGGCTCCTACAATGAGCAGTTCTTC.

The chain combines TRBV5-1 with TRBJ2-3; 11 bases map to TRBD2. J lost 1 base, V lost 8 bases, and 6 bases had no gene match. The CDR3 sequence is 15 residues long. Germline V gene sequence: CDR1 SGHRS, CDR2 YFSETQ. In DNA, the CDR3 is TGCGCCAGTCGGGAGGGACTAGCGGGCACAGATACGCAGTATTTT. Translated, it gives CASREGLAGTDTQYF.

The V gene is TRBV7-9, the J gene TRBJ2-2; a weak D match, TRBD2 (7 bases). Germline lookup yields CDR1 SEHNR and CDR2 FQNEAQ (reference sequence). Trimming cost V 3 bases and J 4 bases, with 12 bases left between them. The CDR3 consists of 15 residues. CDR3 bases: TGTGCCAGCAGCTTGTTGGGAGGGGGCACCGGGGAGCTGTTTTTT. This sequence encodes CASSLLGGGTGELFF.

This clone was counted a few times. This chain joins TRBV7-2 and TRBJ2-3, with no clear D. The CDR3 contains 14 residues. The V end was cut by 4 bases, the J end by 3 bases, with 11 bases between. The germline V gene has CDR1 SGHTA and CDR2 FQGNSA. CDR3 nucleotides: TGTGCCAGCAGCTCCACAAGACATACAGATACGCAGTATTTT. Translation: CASSSTRHTDTQYF.

This clone was found once. The CDR3 is CASSLGGARTDTQYF. In nucleotides, the CDR3 is TGTGCCAGCAGCCTGGGGGGGGCGAGGACAGATACGCAGTATTTT. V gene TRBV28 combines with J gene TRBJ2-3; tentative D call: TRBD2 (7 bases). Germline-derived CDR1 and CDR2 are MDHEN and SYDVKM. Trimming took 6 bases from V and 3 from J, leaving 16 bases between them. The CDR3 totals 15 residues. Full variable domain (outside the CDR3, taken from reference TRBV28 and TRBJ2-3): DVKVTQSSRYLVKRTGEKVFLECVQDMDHENMFWYRQDPGLGLRLIYFSYDVKMKEKGDIPEGYSVSREKKERFSLILESASTNQTSMYLCASSLGGARTDTQYFGPGTRLTVL.

V usage is TRBV5-1 and J usage is TRBJ2-2; 9 nucleotides agree with TRBD2. The CDR3 covers 16 residues. Germline V gives CDR1 SGHRS, CDR2 YFSETQ. V trimming: 0 bases; J trimming: 8 bases; junction bases outside the gene matches: 8. The CDR3: CASSLGTSAGEGELFF. The CDR3 bases are TGCGCCAGCAGCTTGGGGACTAGCGCCGGCGAAGGGGAGCTGTTTTTT.

The genes are TRBV7-2 and TRBJ2-3; 8 nucleotides line up with TRBD1. The germline gives CDR1 SGHTA, CDR2 FQGNSA. The CDR3 has 15 amino acids. Trimming removed 4 bases from V and 3 bases from J; junction bases left unmatched: 6. This CDR3 is CASSSRTGFTDTQYF. CDR3 sequence (DNA): TGTGCCAGCAGCTCAAGGACAGGGTTTACAGATACGCAGTATTTT.

The chain is built from TRBV11-2 and TRBJ1-2; 8 bases are shared with TRBD1. The CDR3 length is 16 residues. Germline V lookup: CDR1 SGHAT, CDR2 FQNNGV. The trim removed 3 bases at V and 8 bases at J, leaving 14 bases unmatched. CDR3 protein: CASSLGVRGQFGGYTF. In nucleotides, the CDR3 is TGTGCCAGCAGCTTGGGGGTCAGGGGGCAGTTTGGGGGCTACACCTTC.

V and J are TRBV5-1 and TRBJ2-3; 9 nucleotides agree with TRBD2. Germline V gene data show CDR1 as SGHRS and CDR2 as YFSETQ. The CDR3 is made up of 15 amino acids. With V trimmed by 4 bases and J by 3 bases, 6 bases remained unmatched. The CDR3, as DNA: TGCGCCAGCAGCCCGGGACTAGCACGGACAGATACGCAGTATTTT. As protein: CASSPGLARTDTQYF.

The chain uses TRBV18 and TRBJ2-1; 7 bases line up with TRBD2. The germline gives CDR1 KGHSH, CDR2 LQKENI. The CDR3 length is 15 residues. V was pared by 3 bases and J by 1 base, with 3 bases of the junction left unmatched. The CDR3 DNA is TGTGCCAGCTCACCGGCTAGCGGTTCCTACAATGAGCAGTTCTTC. As protein: CASSPASGSYNEQFF.

The chain has TRBV9 and TRBJ1-1, with 9 nucleotides matching TRBD1. J lost 6 bases, V lost 3 bases, and 6 bases had no gene match. Germline lookup yields CDR1 SGDLS and CDR2 YYNGEE. The CDR3 contains 14 residues. CDR3 residues: CASSATGGGPEAFF. The CDR3, as DNA: TGTGCCAGCAGCGCGACAGGGGGAGGCCCTGAAGCTTTCTTT.

This chain connects TRBV27 to TRBJ2-7, with D possibly being TRBD1 (6 bases). V dropped 5 bases and J dropped 5 bases, with 13 bases sitting between them. Germline values: CDR1 MNHEY, CDR2 SMNVEV (reference sequence). The CDR3 is 13 amino acids. The CDR3 is CASSPRQAHEQYF. The CDR3 nucleotides read TGTGCCAGCAGTCCCCGACAGGCCCACGAGCAGTACTTC.